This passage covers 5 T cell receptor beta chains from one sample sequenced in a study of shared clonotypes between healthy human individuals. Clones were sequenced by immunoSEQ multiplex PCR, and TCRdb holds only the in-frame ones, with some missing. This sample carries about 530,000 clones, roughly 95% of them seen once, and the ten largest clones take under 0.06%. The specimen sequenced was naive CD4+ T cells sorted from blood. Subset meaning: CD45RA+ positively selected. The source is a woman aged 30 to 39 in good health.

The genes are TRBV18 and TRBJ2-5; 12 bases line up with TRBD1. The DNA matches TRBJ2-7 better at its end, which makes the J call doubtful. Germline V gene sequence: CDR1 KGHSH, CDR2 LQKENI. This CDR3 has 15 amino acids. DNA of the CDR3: TGTGCCAGCTCACCACCGGGACAGGGGGCTTACGAGCAGTACTTC. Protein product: CASSPPGQGAYEQYF.

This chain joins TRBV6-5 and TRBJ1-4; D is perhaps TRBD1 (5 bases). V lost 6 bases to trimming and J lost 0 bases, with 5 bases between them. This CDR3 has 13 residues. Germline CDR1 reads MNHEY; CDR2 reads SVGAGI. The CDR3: CASRGATNEKLFF. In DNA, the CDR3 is TGTGCCAGCAGGGGGGCAACTAATGAAAAACTGTTTTTT.

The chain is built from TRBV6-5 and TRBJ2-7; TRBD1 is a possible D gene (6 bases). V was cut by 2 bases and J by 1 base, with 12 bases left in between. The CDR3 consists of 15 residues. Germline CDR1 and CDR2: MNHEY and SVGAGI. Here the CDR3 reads CASSYHHRVSYEQYF. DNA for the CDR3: TGTGCCAGCAGTTACCACCACAGGGTATCCTACGAGCAGTACTTC.

Here the CDR3 DNA reads TGTGCCAGCAGCGCAAGAGGGGGACAGGGGTACGATTATGAAAAACTGTTTTTT. This codes for CASSARGGQGYDYEKLFF. The genes are TRBV7-6 and TRBJ1-4, with 10 bases identical to TRBD1. The CDR3 runs to 18 residues. Trimming took 5 bases from V and 6 from J; bases not matched to a gene: 15. The germline V gene encodes CDR1 SGHVS and CDR2 FNYEAQ.

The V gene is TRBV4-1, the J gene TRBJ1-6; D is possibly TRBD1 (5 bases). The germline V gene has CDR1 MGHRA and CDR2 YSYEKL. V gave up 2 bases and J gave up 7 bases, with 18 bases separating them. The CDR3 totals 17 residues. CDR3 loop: CASSQPGRKGSNSPLHF. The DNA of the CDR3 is TGCGCCAGCAGCCAACCCGGAAGGAAGGGGTCGAATTCACCCCTCCACTTT.